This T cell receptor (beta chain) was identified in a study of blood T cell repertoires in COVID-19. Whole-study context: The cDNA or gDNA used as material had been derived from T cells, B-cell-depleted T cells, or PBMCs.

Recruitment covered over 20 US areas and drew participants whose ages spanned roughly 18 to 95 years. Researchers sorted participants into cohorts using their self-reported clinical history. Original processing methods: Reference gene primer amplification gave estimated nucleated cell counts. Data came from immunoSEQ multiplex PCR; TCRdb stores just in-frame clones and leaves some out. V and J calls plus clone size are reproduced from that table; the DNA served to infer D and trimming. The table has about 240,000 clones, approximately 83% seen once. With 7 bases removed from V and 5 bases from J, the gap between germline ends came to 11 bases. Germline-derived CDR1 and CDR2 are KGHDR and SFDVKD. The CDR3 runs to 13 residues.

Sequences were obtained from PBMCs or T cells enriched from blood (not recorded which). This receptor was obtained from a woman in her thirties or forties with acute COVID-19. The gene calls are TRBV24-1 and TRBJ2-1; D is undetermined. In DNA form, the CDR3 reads TGTGCCACCAGACGATTCGGAGACAATGAGCAGTTCTTC. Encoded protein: CATRRFGDNEQFF.